The sequence of this T cell receptor beta chain was determined in a study of T cells in Graves' hyperthyroidism and ophthalmopathy. Notes on this clonotype: Its antigen is not identified.

Amplification of TCR beta CDR3 regions was performed using RNA transcripts as template. Researchers ran a first-round RT-PCR on the TCR CDR3 using the HTBI primer set. Using its own MiXCR run on the multiplex PCR reads, TCRdb lists one record per CDR3 protein. The repertoire includes about 520,000 distinct CDR3 sequences, approximately 25% of them detected once, and about 11% sits in the top ten. Germline lookup yields CDR1 GTSNPN and CDR2 SVGIG (reference sequence). V gave up 2 bases and J gave up 5 bases, with 6 bases separating them. The CDR3 has 11 residues. Study results and limitations: In simple terms, a model built on 13 V-J features told ophthalmopathy apart from stable hyperthyroidism. Most thyroid clonotypes with frequency above 0.001 were detected in blood. Ophthalmopathy was identified by the model a median approximately 6.4 months ahead of onset.

The chain couples TRBV30 to TRBJ2-5; D might be TRBD1 (5 bases). This TCR came from a woman under 40 with Graves' ophthalmopathy. Sequencing input: blood. CDR3: CAWSRGETQYF. CDR3 DNA: TGTGCCTGGAGTAGGGGCGAGACCCAGTACTTC.